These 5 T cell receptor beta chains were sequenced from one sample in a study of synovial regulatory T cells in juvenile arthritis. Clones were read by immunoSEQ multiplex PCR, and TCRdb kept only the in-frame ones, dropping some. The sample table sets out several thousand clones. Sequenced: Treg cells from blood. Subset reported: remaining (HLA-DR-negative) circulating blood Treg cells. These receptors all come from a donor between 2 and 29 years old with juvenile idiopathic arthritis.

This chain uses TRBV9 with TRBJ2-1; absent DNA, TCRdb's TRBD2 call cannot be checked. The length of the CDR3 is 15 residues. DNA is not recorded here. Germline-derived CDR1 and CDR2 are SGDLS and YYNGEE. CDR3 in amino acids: CASSYSPGLVNEQFF.

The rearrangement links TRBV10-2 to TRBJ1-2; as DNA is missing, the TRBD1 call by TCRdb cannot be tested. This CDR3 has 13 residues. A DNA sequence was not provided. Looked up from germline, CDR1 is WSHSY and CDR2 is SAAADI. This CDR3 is CASSDRGNYGYTF.

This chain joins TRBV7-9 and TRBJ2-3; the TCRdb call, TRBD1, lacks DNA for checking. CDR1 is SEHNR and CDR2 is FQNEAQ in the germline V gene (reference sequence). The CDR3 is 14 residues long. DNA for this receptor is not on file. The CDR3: CASSLDRFTDTQYF.

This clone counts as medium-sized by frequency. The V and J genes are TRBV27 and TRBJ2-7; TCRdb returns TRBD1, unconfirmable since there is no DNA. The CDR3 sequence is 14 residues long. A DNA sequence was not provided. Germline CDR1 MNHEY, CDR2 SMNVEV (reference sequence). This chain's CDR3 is CASSLGRGLYEQYF.

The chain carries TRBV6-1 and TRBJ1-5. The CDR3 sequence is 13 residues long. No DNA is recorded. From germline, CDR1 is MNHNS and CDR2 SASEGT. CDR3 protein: CASSDTWEQPQHF.